This T cell receptor beta chain was identified during a study of T cell repertoires in cytomegalovirus infection. The length of the CDR3 is 18 residues. With 1 base removed from V and 0 bases from J, the gap between germline ends came to 16 bases. Per germline, CDR1 SGHTA and CDR2 FQGNSA. This clonotype was recorded at least ten times. What it binds is unknown. Each CDR3 protein gets one entry after TCRdb re-called the reads with MiXCR. Seen here are about 570,000 distinct CDR3 sequences, about 40% observed once, and the top ten hold 48%. This chain links TRBV7-2 with TRBJ1-5, with unresolved D. This TCR was recovered from a human donor in good health (CMV status not recorded). Some clones in this sample may be carry-over from other donors' samples. The sample was cultured PBMCs, taken from culture after CMV antigen stimulation. The CDR3 bases are TGTGCCAGCAGCTTAGTAGGGTCGACGGATTATAGCAATCAGCCCCAGCATTTT. The encoded protein is CASSLVGSTDYSNQPQHF.